The next 25 T cell receptor beta chains were all read from a single sample in a study of shared clonotypes between healthy human individuals. Sequencing was performed with immunoSEQ multiplex PCR; in TCRdb, only in-frame clones are kept and a portion is missing. This sample yields around 1.5 million clones, of which 98% are seen a single time; about 0.42% belongs to the top ten. What was sequenced was naive CD4+ T cells sorted from blood. The subset is: CD45RA+ positively selected. The source is a man aged 25 to 40 in good health.

The chain recombines TRBV5-1 with TRBJ2-2; D is tentatively TRBD1 or TRBD2 (5 bases each). Trimming removed 3 bases from V and 5 bases from J, with 17 bases in between. The CDR3 is 16 residues long. The germline V gene encodes CDR1 SGHRS and CDR2 YFSETQ. The CDR3 bases are TGCGCCAGCAGCTCAACCCGGGGCCATTTTACCGGGGAGCTGTTTTTT. Its protein product is CASSSTRGHFTGELFF.

The chain couples TRBV25-1 to TRBJ2-3; the D is unclear. The ends were cut back, 1 base at V and 4 bases at J, with 12 bases in the middle. The germline gives CDR1 MGHDK, CDR2 SYGVNS. The CDR3 sequence is 15 residues long. The CDR3 region is CASSEWRGSADTQYF. The CDR3 DNA reads TGTGCCAGCAGTGAATGGCGTGGGTCGGCAGATACGCAGTATTTT.

The rearrangement joins TRBV18 to TRBJ2-1; 11 nucleotides agree with TRBD2. With V trimmed by 3 bases and J by 0 bases, 10 bases remained unmatched. Germline V gives CDR1 KGHSH, CDR2 LQKENI. The CDR3 sequence is 19 residues long. CDR3 sequence (DNA): TGTGCCAGCTCACCGCCGGGACTAGCGGACTTTGGCTCCTACAATGAGCAGTTCTTC. It is translated as CASSPPGLADFGSYNEQFF.

The chain is built from TRBV6-5 and TRBJ2-2, with 7 bases aligning to TRBD1. In germline, CDR1 is MNHEY, CDR2 SVGAGI. V was clipped by 2 bases and J by 5 bases; unmatched bases: 2. This CDR3 has 14 residues. The CDR3: CASSYHRGTGELFF. The CDR3 DNA follows: TGTGCCAGCAGTTACCACAGGGGTACCGGGGAGCTGTTTTTT.

The CDR3 nucleotides read TGTGCCAGCTCACCTCTAGGGACAGGGGGCCCCGGCACTGAAGCTTTCTTT. Protein product: CASSPLGTGGPGTEAFF. The V call is TRBV18, the J call TRBJ1-1, with 12 bases aligning to TRBD1. V lost 3 bases to trimming and J lost 4 bases; unmatched junction nucleotides: 9. This CDR3 spans 17 amino acids. Per germline, CDR1 KGHSH and CDR2 LQKENI.

The V and J genes are TRBV7-6 and TRBJ2-6; no clear D gene. The CDR3 has 18 residues. Germline V gene data show CDR1 as SGHVS and CDR2 as FNYEAQ. The germline V and J ends were trimmed by 5 bases and 0 bases, with 17 bases remaining between them. The DNA for the CDR3 is TGTGCCAGCAGCCCCGGGCCTTTCAAAGGCTCTGGGGCCAACGTCCTGACTTTC. It translates to CASSPGPFKGSGANVLTF.

Remarks on this clone: At the DNA level, this CDR3 is encoded by other sequences in the same sample as well. V and J are TRBV7-9 and TRBJ2-1; D is possibly TRBD2 (6 bases). Per the germline V gene, CDR1 is SEHNR and CDR2 is FQNEAQ (reference sequence). CDR3 length equals 13 residues. Deletions cut 1 base from V and 7 bases from J, with 8 bases between. Here the CDR3 reads CASSLGSGNEQFF. As DNA, the CDR3 is TGTGCCAGCAGCTTAGGGAGCGGGAATGAGCAGTTCTTC.

V usage is TRBV7-9 and J usage is TRBJ2-1, with D possibly TRBD2 on 5 matching bases. The CDR3 consists of 14 residues. The V end lost 5 bases, the J end lost 15 bases, and 23 bases lay between the germline ends. Germline V lookup: CDR1 SEHNR, CDR2 FQNEAQ (reference sequence). The CDR3 region is CASSRRLGGSTRFF. CDR3 sequence (DNA): TGTGCCAGCAGCCGCCGACTGGGCGGGTCAACGCGGTTCTTC.

The CDR3 nucleotides read TGCGCCAGCAGCAGACAGGGCCCGGACACCGGGGAGCTGTTTTTT. It is translated as CASSRQGPDTGELFF. The V gene is TRBV5-1, the J gene TRBJ2-2, with 7 nucleotides matching TRBD1. The germline gives CDR1 SGHRS, CDR2 YFSETQ. V trimming: 4 bases; J trimming: 3 bases; junction bases outside the gene matches: 6. There are 15 residues in the CDR3.

V usage is TRBV10-2 and J usage is TRBJ2-1; D is perhaps TRBD1 (5 bases). V lost 3 bases to trimming and J lost 7 bases, with 16 bases between them. The CDR3 sequence is 15 residues long. Germline assignment: CDR1 WSHSY and CDR2 SAAADI. CDR3 nucleotide sequence: TGCGCCAGCAGTGACAGCCATAGGGGTTCGAATGAGCAGTTCTTC. Its protein is CASSDSHRGSNEQFF.

This chain uses TRBV28 with TRBJ1-5, with D unclear. The length of the CDR3 is 14 residues. Trimming pared 3 bases from V and 4 bases from J, leaving 10 bases between. CDR1 and CDR2 from the germline V gene are MDHEN and SYDVKM. This chain's CDR3 is CASSFSPGNQPQHF. CDR3 coding DNA: TGTGCCAGCAGTTTTTCTCCGGGAAATCAGCCCCAGCATTTT. The whole variable domain, filled in from reference TRBV28 and TRBJ1-5, reads DVKVTQSSRYLVKRTGEKVFLECVQDMDHENMFWYRQDPGLGLRLIYFSYDVKMKEKGDIPEGYSVSREKKERFSLILESASTNQTSMYLCASSFSPGNQPQHFGDGTRLSIL.

The chain uses TRBV5-1 and TRBJ2-3, with TRBD1 identical over 11 bases. The CDR3 runs to 18 residues. Germline V gives CDR1 SGHRS, CDR2 YFSETQ. V was pared by 4 bases and J by 3 bases, with 13 bases of the junction left unmatched. The CDR3 loop is CASSRGLGQGAWTDTQYF. The CDR3 DNA reads TGCGCCAGCAGCCGGGGTTTAGGACAGGGGGCCTGGACAGATACGCAGTATTTT.

This sequence joins TRBV7-9 and TRBJ2-1; tentative D call: TRBD2 (6 bases). This CDR3 contains 15 residues. The ends were cut back, 3 bases at V and 8 bases at J, with 17 bases in the middle. Germline values: CDR1 SEHNR, CDR2 FQNEAQ (reference sequence). The CDR3 loop is CASSFSGGRFDEQFF. The DNA for the CDR3 is TGTGCCAGCAGCTTCAGCGGAGGGAGGTTCGATGAGCAGTTCTTC.

The rearrangement links TRBV5-1 to TRBJ2-3; 10 bases are shared with TRBD1. CDR1 is SGHRS and CDR2 is YFSETQ in the germline V gene. This CDR3 contains 15 residues. Trimming removed 3 bases from V and 1 base from J; junction bases left unmatched: 2. CDR3 sequence reads: CASSWDRGGTDTQYF. DNA of the CDR3: TGCGCCAGCAGCTGGGACAGGGGAGGCACAGATACGCAGTATTTT.

The gene calls are TRBV19 and TRBJ2-1, with 8 bases identical to TRBD1. V was pared by 3 bases and J by 3 bases, with 4 bases of the junction left unmatched. Per germline, CDR1 LNHDA and CDR2 SQIVND (reference sequence). CDR3 size: 15 residues. CDR3 sequence reads: CASSMRTGFYNEQFF. For the CDR3, the DNA is TGTGCCAGTAGTATGAGGACAGGGTTCTACAATGAGCAGTTCTTC.

A single count supports this clone. The genes are TRBV18 and TRBJ1-2; no reliable D call. The CDR3 totals 13 residues. The germline V and J ends were trimmed by 5 bases and 4 bases, with 11 bases remaining between them. Germline CDR1 reads KGHSH; CDR2 reads LQKENI. The DNA of the CDR3 is TGTGCCAGCTCAACCCCCGCAGGCTATGGCTACACCTTC. As protein: CASSTPAGYGYTF.

This clone came up once. The rearrangement uses TRBV28 and TRBJ1-1; D not certain. CDR1 and CDR2 (germline): MDHEN, SYDVKM. Trimming left V 7 bases short and J 4 bases short, with 10 bases between. The CDR3 runs 12 residues. DNA for the CDR3: TGTGCCAGCAATGATCAGACCACTGAAGCTTTCTTT. Amino acid sequence: CASNDQTTEAFF.

With respect to this clone: One end of the junction is discordant with germline, which a read error may explain. The chain is built from TRBV7-7 and TRBJ2-1, with D unresolved. Germline lookup yields CDR1 SSHAT and CDR2 FNYEAQ (reference sequence). This CDR3 is 21 amino acids long. The CDR3 is CASSSLPLGNPISSSYNEQFF. CDR3 sequence (DNA): TGTGCTAGCAGCTCCCTCCCCTTGGGGAACCCGATTTCAAGCTCCTACAATGAGCAGTTCTTC.

Worth noting for this clone: The sample has other DNA sequences that encode this CDR3 too. The J gene is TRBJ2-3, the V gene TRBV4-1; 7 bases map to TRBD1. Germline CDR1 and CDR2: MGHRA and YSYEKL. This CDR3 spans 15 amino acids. Unmatched junction bases numbered 2, after V lost 1 base and J lost 1 base. In DNA, the CDR3 is TGCGCCAGCAGCCAAGGGGACAGTCGCACAGATACGCAGTATTTT. Translating it yields CASSQGDSRTDTQYF.

The CDR3 protein is CASSQPIRGGGYTF. DNA for the CDR3: TGCGCCAGCAGCCAACCGATTCGGGGCGGCGGCTACACCTTC. V usage is TRBV4-1 and J usage is TRBJ1-2; D may be TRBD1 (5 bases). The CDR3 length is 14 residues. Trimming shortened V by 2 bases and J by 8 bases, and 15 bases separated the two germline ends. CDR1 and CDR2 (germline): MGHRA, YSYEKL.

Remarks on this clone: Other nucleotide sequences in the sample specify the same CDR3. V is TRBV29-1 and J is TRBJ1-1, with D possibly TRBD1 on 5 matching bases. This CDR3 comprises 12 residues. Per the germline V gene, CDR1 is SQVTM and CDR2 is ANQGSEA. V shed 1 base and J shed 4 bases, with 7 bases lying between them. CDR3 DNA: TGCAGCGTTGAAGGGGGCGGCACTGAAGCTTTCTTT. It codes for CSVEGGGTEAFF.

The rearrangement joins TRBV18 to TRBJ1-3; D unresolved. V was pared by 2 bases and J by 6 bases, with 14 bases between. The V gene's germline CDR1 is KGHSH and CDR2 LQKENI. The length of the CDR3 is 15 residues. The CDR3 region is CASSPGLLRENTIYF. CDR3 nucleotide sequence: TGTGCCAGCTCACCAGGCCTCCTACGGGAAAACACCATATATTTT. Together with reference TRBV18 and TRBJ1-3, the CDR3 gives the full variable domain: NAGVMQNPRHLVRRRGQEARLRCSPMKGHSHVYWYRQLPEEGLKFMVYLQKENIIDESGMPKERFSAEFPKEGPSILRIQQVVRGDSAAYFCASSPGLLRENTIYFGEGSWLTVV.

This rearrangement joins TRBV12-5 to TRBJ2-1; D remains unclear. Germline assignment: CDR1 LGHNT and CDR2 FRNRAP. V was cut by 2 bases and J by 0 bases, with 8 bases left in between. This CDR3 region has 15 residues. The chain's CDR3 is CASGLSHSSYNEQFF. The CDR3 DNA reads TGTGCTAGTGGTTTGTCCCATAGCTCCTACAATGAGCAGTTCTTC. The whole variable domain, remainder taken from reference TRBV12-5 and TRBJ2-1, is DARVTQTPRHKVTEMGQEVTMRCQPILGHNTVFWYRQTMMQGLELLAYFRNRAPLDDSGMPKDRFSAEMPDATLATLKIQPSEPRDSAVYFCASGLSHSSYNEQFFGPGTRLTVL.

The chain couples TRBV7-2 to TRBJ2-1; D gene uncertain. The V gene's germline CDR1 is SGHTA and CDR2 FQGNSA. This CDR3 is 17 amino acids long. V gave up 2 bases and J gave up 0 bases, with 14 bases separating them. The CDR3 sequence is CASSLWAGSSSYNEQFF. CDR3 nucleotides: TGTGCCAGCAGCTTATGGGCAGGATCTAGCTCCTACAATGAGCAGTTCTTC.

The chain couples TRBV6-5 to TRBJ1-3; unclear D gene. Germline V CDR1 and CDR2: MNHEY, SVGAGI. The CDR3 has 14 residues. Between the trimmed V and J ends, which lost 6 bases and 4 bases, there was a span of 13 bases. The CDR3: CASSPILSGNTIYF. For the CDR3, the DNA is TGTGCCAGCAGCCCCATTTTGTCCGGAAACACCATATATTTT.